The T cell receptor beta chain under discussion was sequenced for a study of molecular identifiers for immune sequencing clone quantification. Germline V lookup: CDR1 MDHEN, CDR2 SYDVKM. Trimming took off 3 bases at V and 4 bases at J, with 12 bases between the two ends. The CDR3 loop spans 14 amino acids. From the PCR reads, TCRdb called clonotypes with MiXCR, one entry per CDR3 protein. The sample holds a few hundred thousand distinct CDR3 sequences, about 26% seen once. General study results and limits: Shared barcodes on identical TCR molecules could underestimate the sizes of highly expanded clones.

This clonotype was seen a handful of times. The antigen is not known. The TCR sequence derives from a human donor in good health. Some libraries in this study had Jurkat cell RNA spiked in. Material for sequencing was naive CD8+ T cells from blood, with Jurkat cell RNA spiked in. Subset defined: FACS-sorted CD8+CD4-CCR7+CD45RA+ naive T cells. The rearrangement joins TRBV28 to TRBJ1-2; D is perhaps TRBD1 (5 bases). The CDR3 DNA is TGTGCCAGCAGTTTTCTCCAGGGTTTCTATGGCTACACCTTC. This codes for CASSFLQGFYGYTF.